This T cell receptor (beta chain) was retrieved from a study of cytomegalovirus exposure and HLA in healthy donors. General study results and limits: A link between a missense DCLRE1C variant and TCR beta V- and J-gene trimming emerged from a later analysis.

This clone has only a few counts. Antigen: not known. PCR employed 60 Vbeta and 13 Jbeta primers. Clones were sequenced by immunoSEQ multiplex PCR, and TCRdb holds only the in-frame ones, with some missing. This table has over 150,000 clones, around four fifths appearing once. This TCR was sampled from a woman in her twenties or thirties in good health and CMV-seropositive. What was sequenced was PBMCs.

The CDR3 region is CASSLGIAGRVNEQFF. In DNA, the CDR3 is TGCGCCAGCAGCTTGGGTATAGCGGGACGGGTTAATGAGCAGTTCTTC. The chain has TRBV5-1 and TRBJ2-1; TRBD2 agrees at 8 bases. CDR1 is SGHRS and CDR2 is YFSETQ in the germline V gene. The CDR3 length is 16 residues. The trim removed 0 bases at V and 7 bases at J, leaving 9 bases unmatched.